This T cell receptor beta chain emerged from a study of control samples from healthy donors and cancer patients. Data came from immunoSEQ multiplex PCR; TCRdb stores just in-frame clones and leaves some out. Of some 100,000 clones in the sample, roughly 89% were seen once. Germline values: CDR1 SNHLY, CDR2 FYNNEI. The CDR3 has 15 amino acids. Trimming removed 7 bases at V and 11 bases at J, with 26 bases between. The chain employs TRBV2 and TRBJ1-1, with no clear D. Sequences were obtained from blood. This clonotype originated in a woman in her forties or fifties in good health. The CDR3 loop reads CASNSRRGNTWRAFF. The DNA for the CDR3 is TGTGCCAGCAACTCCCGACGGGGTAACACCTGGAGGGCTTTCTTT.